This record covers a single TCR beta chain. What it binds is not known. The data stem from a study of beta chain features in type 1 diabetes. Turning to the study itself: No age, gender or cell yield differences were seen between patients and healthy donors.

The sequenced template was cDNA made from the entire isolated RNA. Sequenced by immunoSEQ multiplex PCR; TCRdb stores in-frame clones only, minus some. The top ten clones hold about 0.091% of a sample with roughly 150,000 clones, approximately 62% of them seen once. The CDR3 contains 15 residues. Germline V lookup: CDR1 PRHDT, CDR2 FYEKMQ (reference sequence). V lost 5 bases to trimming and J lost 8 bases; unmatched junction nucleotides: 12. Study-wide results and limits: Type 1 diabetes patients showed a moderate but significant shortening of TCRB CDR3s in all four CD4+ subsets.

V and J are TRBV13 and TRBJ1-1, with 9 bases aligning to TRBD1. The TCR sequence derives from a man younger than 40 with type 1 diabetes. The sample was naive CD4+ T cells from blood. CDR3 nucleotide sequence: TGTGCCAGCAGCGAATGGACAGGGGTCAAGATGGAAGCTTTCTTT. It specifies CASSEWTGVKMEAFF.